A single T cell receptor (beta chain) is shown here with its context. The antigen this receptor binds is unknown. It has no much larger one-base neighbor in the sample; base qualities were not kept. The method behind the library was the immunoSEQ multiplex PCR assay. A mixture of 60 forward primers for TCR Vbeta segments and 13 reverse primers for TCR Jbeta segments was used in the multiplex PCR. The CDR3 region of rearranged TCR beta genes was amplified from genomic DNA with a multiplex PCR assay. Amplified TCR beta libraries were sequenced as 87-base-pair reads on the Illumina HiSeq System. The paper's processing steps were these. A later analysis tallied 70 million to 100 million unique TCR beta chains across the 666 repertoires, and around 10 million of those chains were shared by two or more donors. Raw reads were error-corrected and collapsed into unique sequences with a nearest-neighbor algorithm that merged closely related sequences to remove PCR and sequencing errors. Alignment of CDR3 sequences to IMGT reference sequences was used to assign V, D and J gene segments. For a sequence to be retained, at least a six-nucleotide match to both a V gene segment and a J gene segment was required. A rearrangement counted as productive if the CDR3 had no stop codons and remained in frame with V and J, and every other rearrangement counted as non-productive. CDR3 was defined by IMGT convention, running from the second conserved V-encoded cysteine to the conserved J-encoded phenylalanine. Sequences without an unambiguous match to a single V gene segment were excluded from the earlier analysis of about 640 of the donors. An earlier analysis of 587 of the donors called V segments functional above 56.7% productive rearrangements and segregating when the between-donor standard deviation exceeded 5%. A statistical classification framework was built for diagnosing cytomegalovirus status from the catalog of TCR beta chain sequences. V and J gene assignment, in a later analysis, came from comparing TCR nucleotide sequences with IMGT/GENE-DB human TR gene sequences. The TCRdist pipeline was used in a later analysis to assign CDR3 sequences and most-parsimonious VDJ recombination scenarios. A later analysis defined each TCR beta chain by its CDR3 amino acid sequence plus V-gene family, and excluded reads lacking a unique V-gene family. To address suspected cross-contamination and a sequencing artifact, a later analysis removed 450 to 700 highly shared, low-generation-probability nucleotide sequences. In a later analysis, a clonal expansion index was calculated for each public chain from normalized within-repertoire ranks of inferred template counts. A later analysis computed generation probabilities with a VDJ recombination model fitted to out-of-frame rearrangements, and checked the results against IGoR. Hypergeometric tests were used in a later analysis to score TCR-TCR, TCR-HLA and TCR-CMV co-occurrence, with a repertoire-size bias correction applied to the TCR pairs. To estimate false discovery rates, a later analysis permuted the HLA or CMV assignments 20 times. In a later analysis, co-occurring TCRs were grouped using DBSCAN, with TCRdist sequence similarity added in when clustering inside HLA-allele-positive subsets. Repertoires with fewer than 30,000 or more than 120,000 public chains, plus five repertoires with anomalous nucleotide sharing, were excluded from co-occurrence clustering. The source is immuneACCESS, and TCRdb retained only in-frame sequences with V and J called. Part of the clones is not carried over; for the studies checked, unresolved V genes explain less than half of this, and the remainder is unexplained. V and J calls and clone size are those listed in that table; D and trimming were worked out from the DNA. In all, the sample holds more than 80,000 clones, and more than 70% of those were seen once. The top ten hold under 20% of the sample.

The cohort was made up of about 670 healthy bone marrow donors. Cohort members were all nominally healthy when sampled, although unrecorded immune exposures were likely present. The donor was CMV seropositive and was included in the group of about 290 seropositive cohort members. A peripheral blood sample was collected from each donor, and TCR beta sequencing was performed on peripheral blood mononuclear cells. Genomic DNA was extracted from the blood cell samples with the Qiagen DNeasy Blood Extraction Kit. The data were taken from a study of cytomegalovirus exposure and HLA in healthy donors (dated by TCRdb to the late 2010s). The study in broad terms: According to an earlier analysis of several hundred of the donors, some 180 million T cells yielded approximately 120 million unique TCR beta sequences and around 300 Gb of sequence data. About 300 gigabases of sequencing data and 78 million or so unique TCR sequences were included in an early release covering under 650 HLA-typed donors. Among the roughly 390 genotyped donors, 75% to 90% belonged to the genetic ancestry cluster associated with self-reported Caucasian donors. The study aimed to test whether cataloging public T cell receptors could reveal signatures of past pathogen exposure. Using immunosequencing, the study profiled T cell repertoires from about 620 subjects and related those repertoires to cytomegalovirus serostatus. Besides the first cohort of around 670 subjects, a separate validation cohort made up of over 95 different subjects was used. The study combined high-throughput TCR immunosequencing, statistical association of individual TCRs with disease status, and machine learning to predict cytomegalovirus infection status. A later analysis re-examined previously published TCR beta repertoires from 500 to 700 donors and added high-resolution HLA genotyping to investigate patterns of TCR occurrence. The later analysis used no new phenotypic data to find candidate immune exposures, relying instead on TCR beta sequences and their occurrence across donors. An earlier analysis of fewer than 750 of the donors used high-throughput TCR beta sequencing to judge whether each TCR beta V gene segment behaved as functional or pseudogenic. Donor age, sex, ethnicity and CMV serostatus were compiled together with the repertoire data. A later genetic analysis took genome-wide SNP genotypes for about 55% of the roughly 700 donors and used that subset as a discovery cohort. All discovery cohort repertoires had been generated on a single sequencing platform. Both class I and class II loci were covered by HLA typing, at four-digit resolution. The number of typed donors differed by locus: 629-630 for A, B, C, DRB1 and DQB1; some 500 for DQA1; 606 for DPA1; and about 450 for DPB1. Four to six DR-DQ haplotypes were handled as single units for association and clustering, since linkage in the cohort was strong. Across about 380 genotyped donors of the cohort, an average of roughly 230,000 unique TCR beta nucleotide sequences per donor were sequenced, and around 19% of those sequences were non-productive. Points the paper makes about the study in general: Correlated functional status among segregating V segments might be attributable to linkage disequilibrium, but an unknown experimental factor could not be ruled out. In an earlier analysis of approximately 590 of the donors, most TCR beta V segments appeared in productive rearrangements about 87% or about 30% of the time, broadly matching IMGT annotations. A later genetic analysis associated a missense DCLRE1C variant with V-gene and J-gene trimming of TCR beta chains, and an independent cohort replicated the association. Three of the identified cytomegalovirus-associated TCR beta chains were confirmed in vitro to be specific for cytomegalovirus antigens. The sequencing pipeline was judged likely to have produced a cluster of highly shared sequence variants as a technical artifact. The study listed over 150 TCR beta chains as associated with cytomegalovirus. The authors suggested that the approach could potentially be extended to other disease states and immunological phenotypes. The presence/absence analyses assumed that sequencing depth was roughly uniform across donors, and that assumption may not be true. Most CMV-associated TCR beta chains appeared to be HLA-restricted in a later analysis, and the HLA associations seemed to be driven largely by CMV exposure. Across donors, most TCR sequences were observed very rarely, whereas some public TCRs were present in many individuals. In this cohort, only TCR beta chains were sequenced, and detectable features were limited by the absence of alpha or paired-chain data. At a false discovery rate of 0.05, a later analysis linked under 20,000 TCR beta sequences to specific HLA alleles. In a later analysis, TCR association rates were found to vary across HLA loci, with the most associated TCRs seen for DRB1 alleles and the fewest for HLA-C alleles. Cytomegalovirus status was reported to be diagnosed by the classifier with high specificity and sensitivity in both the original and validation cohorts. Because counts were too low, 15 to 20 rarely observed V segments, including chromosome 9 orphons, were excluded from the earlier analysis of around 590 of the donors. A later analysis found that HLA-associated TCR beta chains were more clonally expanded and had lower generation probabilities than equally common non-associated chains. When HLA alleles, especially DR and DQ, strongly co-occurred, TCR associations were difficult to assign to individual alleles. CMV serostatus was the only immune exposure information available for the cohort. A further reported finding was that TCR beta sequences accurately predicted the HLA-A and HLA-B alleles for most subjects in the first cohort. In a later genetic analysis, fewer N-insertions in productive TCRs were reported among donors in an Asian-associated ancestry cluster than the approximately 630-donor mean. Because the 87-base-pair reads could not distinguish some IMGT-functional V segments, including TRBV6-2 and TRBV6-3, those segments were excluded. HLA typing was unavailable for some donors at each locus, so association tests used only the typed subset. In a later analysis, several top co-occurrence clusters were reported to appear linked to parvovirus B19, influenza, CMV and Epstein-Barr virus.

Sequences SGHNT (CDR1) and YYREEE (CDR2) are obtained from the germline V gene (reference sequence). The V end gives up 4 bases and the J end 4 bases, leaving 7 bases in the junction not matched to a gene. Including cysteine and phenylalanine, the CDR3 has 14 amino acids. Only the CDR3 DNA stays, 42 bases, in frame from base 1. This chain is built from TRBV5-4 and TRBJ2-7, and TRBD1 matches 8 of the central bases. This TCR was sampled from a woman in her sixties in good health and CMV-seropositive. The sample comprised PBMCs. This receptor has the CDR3 CASSKGQALYEQYF. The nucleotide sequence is TGTGCCAGCAGCAAGGGACAGGCCTTATACGAGCAGTACTTC.